The 29 T cell receptor beta chains reported below all come from one sample, sequenced in a study of blood T cell repertoires in COVID-19. Assay: immunoSEQ multiplex PCR; the TCRdb copy retains only in-frame clones and omits some. The sample contains under 200,000 clones, about 83% of which appear only once. Sample: peripheral blood. Receptors originate from a man aged 55-75 years with acute or convalescent COVID-19.

The chain joins TRBV11-1 to TRBJ2-3; D gene ambiguous. There are 14 residues in the CDR3. V lost 5 bases and J 0 bases, leaving 9 bases between the germline ends. Germline assignment: CDR1 SGHAT and CDR2 FQDESV (reference sequence). CDR3 coding DNA: TGTGCCAGCAGCCCCCCCCAAAGCACAGATACGCAGTATTTT. Protein product: CASSPPQSTDTQYF.

This sequence joins TRBV27 and TRBJ1-3; D perhaps matches TRBD1 (6 bases). The CDR3 runs 13 residues. CDR1 and CDR2 from the germline V gene are MNHEY and SMNVEV (reference sequence). With 4 bases removed from V and 4 bases from J, the gap between germline ends came to 8 bases. CDR3 nucleotides: TGTGCCAGCAGTTCGGACAGAGGAAACACCATATATTTT. Residues: CASSSDRGNTIYF.

This clone appeared a few times. This rearrangement joins TRBV29-1 to TRBJ2-5; D may be TRBD1 (5 bases). Germline V CDR1 and CDR2: SQVTM, ANQGSEA. The CDR3 totals 11 residues. This chain's CDR3 is CSSTVLGTQYF. The CDR3 DNA reads TGCAGTTCGACAGTTTTGGGGACCCAGTACTTC.

This clone was found once. This chain connects TRBV19 to TRBJ1-3, with D perhaps TRBD1 (5 bases). The V and J ends lost 4 bases and 0 bases respectively, with 10 bases between them. The CDR3 runs 15 residues. Looked up from germline, CDR1 is LNHDA and CDR2 is SQIVND (reference sequence). DNA for the CDR3: TGTGCCAGTAGTACGGACGGACACTCTGGAAACACCATATATTTT. It encodes CASSTDGHSGNTIYF. Based on the CDR3 plus reference TRBV19 and TRBJ1-3, the full variable domain is DGGITQSPKYLFRKEGQNVTLSCEQNLNHDAMYWYRQDPGQGLRLIYYSQIVNDFQKGDIAEGYSVSREKKESFPLTVTSAQKNPTAFYLCASSTDGHSGNTIYFGEGSWLTVV.

V gene TRBV5-8 combines with J gene TRBJ2-3, with D perhaps TRBD2 (7 bases). The germline gives CDR1 SGHTS, CDR2 YDEGEE. CDR3 length: 15 residues. The V end was cut by 1 base, the J end by 6 bases, with 15 bases between. This CDR3 is CASSLRGGQADTQYF. The CDR3 DNA sequence: TGTGCCAGCAGCTTGAGGGGGGGCCAGGCTGATACGCAGTATTTT.

The V call is TRBV24-1, the J call TRBJ2-3, with 8 positions matching TRBD1. The CDR3 totals 14 residues. With V trimmed by 9 bases and J by 0 bases, 4 bases remained unmatched. CDR1 and CDR2 (germline): KGHDR, SFDVKD. The CDR3 DNA reads as TGTGCCACCTCCACAGGGGGTAGCACAGATACGCAGTATTTT. Its protein product is CATSTGGSTDTQYF.

V gene TRBV3-1 (or the pseudogene TRBV3-2) combines with J gene TRBJ1-1, with TRBD1 as a possible D gene (6 bases). Germline assignment: CDR1 LGHDT and CDR2 YNNKEL (reference sequence). V was shortened by 4 bases and J by 0 bases, with 9 bases between the two germline ends. The CDR3 sequence is 14 residues long. The DNA for the CDR3 is TGTGCCAGCAGCCCCGGACAGCTGAACACTGAAGCTTTCTTT. It codes for CASSPGQLNTEAFF.

V usage is TRBV5-4 and J usage is TRBJ2-3; 7 bases match TRBD1. Germline trimming cut 2 bases from V and 5 bases from J; bases unmatched to any gene: 8. The CDR3 runs to 15 residues. The V gene's germline CDR1 is SGHNT and CDR2 YYREEE (reference sequence). CDR3: CASSLQGMSGDTQYF. In nucleotides, the CDR3 is TGTGCCAGCAGCTTACAGGGGATGAGTGGAGATACGCAGTATTTT.

The V call is TRBV7-8, the J call TRBJ2-3; 8 bases match TRBD2. The CDR3 totals 17 residues. The ends lost 4 bases at V and 2 bases at J; junction bases unmatched: 11. Germline V CDR1 and CDR2: SGHVS, FQNEAQ. The CDR3 loop reads CASSSFPTSGYTDTQYF. The CDR3 nucleotides are TGTGCCAGCAGCTCCTTCCCCACTAGCGGTTACACAGATACGCAGTATTTT.

This chain links TRBV2 with TRBJ2-2; 10 bases align to TRBD2. The CDR3 loop spans 14 amino acids. After removal of 8 bases from V and 1 base from J, the junction contained 1 base not matched to a gene. Germline V gene sequence: CDR1 SNHLY, CDR2 FYNNEI. The CDR3 loop reads CASASGGNTGELFF. The CDR3 DNA reads as TGTGCCAGCGCTAGCGGGGGGAACACCGGGGAGCTGTTTTTT.

The rearrangement joins TRBV10-3 to TRBJ1-1, with D uncertain. This CDR3 is built from 13 residues. V lost 6 bases and J 0 bases, leaving 8 bases between the germline ends. Germline CDR1 and CDR2: ENHRY and SYGVKD. The CDR3 loop is CAIRGSMNTEAFF. DNA for the CDR3: TGTGCCATCAGGGGCAGCATGAACACTGAAGCTTTCTTT.

The V call is TRBV5-1, the J call TRBJ2-7; D perhaps matches TRBD1 (7 bases). CDR1 and CDR2 from the germline V gene are SGHRS and YFSETQ. The CDR3 sequence is 16 residues long. The V and J ends lost 4 bases and 6 bases respectively, with 23 bases between them. CDR3 residues: CASSTGDRLKGGEQYF. The CDR3 coding sequence is TGCGCCAGCAGCACTGGGGACAGACTCAAGGGGGGCGAGCAGTACTTC.

The chain combines TRBV7-2 with TRBJ2-7; weak D call: TRBD2 (5 bases). The CDR3 consists of 18 residues. The V gene's germline CDR1 is SGHTA and CDR2 FQGNSA. V was trimmed by 2 bases and J by 0 bases, leaving 20 bases between them. CDR3 residues: CASSLKLRTAGYSYEQYF. CDR3 in DNA: TGTGCCAGCAGCTTAAAACTCAGGACTGCCGGTTACTCCTACGAGCAGTACTTC.

The chain joins TRBV7-9 to TRBJ2-3, with D perhaps TRBD2 (6 bases). The CDR3 spans 12 residues. The germline gives CDR1 SEHNR, CDR2 FQNEAQ (reference sequence). V was shortened by 5 bases and J by 11 bases, with 14 bases between the two germline ends. CDR3 in amino acids: CASSPAVGGQYF. CDR3 DNA: TGTGCCAGCAGCCCCGCGGTCGGGGGGCAGTATTTT.

The chain recombines TRBV18 with TRBJ2-7; D perhaps matches TRBD1 (6 bases). The V end was cut by 4 bases, the J end by 0 bases, with 10 bases between. This CDR3 spans 14 amino acids. In germline, CDR1 is KGHSH, CDR2 LQKENI. The DNA for the CDR3 is TGTGCCAGCTCACGGGACACCAACTCCTACGAGCAGTACTTC. It specifies CASSRDTNSYEQYF.

The chain has TRBV6-5 and TRBJ2-1; 7 bases map to TRBD1. The CDR3 consists of 14 residues. The ends lost 5 bases at V and 4 bases at J; junction bases unmatched: 5. The V gene's germline CDR1 is MNHEY and CDR2 SVGAGI. The CDR3 coding sequence is TGTGCCAGCAGTCCCCCGGGACAGTACAATGAGCAGTTCTTC. The encoded protein is CASSPPGQYNEQFF.

The CDR3 sequence: CASSLGQGRGYTF. CDR3 bases: TGTGCCAGCAGCTTAGGACAGGGGAGGGGCTACACCTTC. The gene calls are TRBV11-2 and TRBJ1-2; 8 nucleotides match TRBD1. Germline CDR1 is SGHAT and CDR2 is FQNNGV. V dropped 1 base and J dropped 8; count of bases not matched to a gene: 3. The CDR3 is 13 residues long. Together with reference TRBV11-2 and TRBJ1-2, the CDR3 gives the full variable domain: EAGVAQSPRYKIIEKRQSVAFWCNPISGHATLYWYQQILGQGPKLLIQFQNNGVVDDSQLPKDRFSAERLKGVDSTLKIQPAKLEDSAVYLCASSLGQGRGYTFGSGTRLTVV.

This clone was seen only a few times. The chain recombines TRBV24-1 with TRBJ2-3; 8 nucleotides match TRBD2. The length of the CDR3 is 18 residues. Germline-derived CDR1 and CDR2 are KGHDR and SFDVKD. V shed 4 bases and J 2 bases; nucleotides not matched to a gene: 13. CDR3: CATSDPGRAGGLTDTQYF. The CDR3 region has the DNA TGTGCCACCAGTGACCCGGGTCGCGCGGGGGGCCTCACAGATACGCAGTATTTT.

The rearrangement joins TRBV18 to TRBJ1-5; 8 bases are shared with TRBD1. The CDR3 runs 16 residues. Germline V lookup: CDR1 KGHSH, CDR2 LQKENI. Trimming removed 5 bases from V and 1 base from J; junction bases left unmatched: 7. The CDR3 nucleotides are TGTGCCAGCTCAGCCGGACAGGGAAGAAGCAATCAGCCCCAGCATTTT. This sequence encodes CASSAGQGRSNQPQHF.

The chain is built from TRBV6-6 and TRBJ1-2, with D possibly being TRBD1 (6 bases). Germline CDR1 is MNHNY and CDR2 is SVGAGI (reference sequence). Trimming took 3 bases from V and 6 from J, leaving 11 bases between them. The CDR3 contains 13 residues. CDR3 sequence reads: CASSYRPGDGYTF. In DNA form, the CDR3 reads TGTGCCAGCAGTTATAGGCCAGGGGATGGCTACACCTTC.

The rearrangement joins TRBV7-9 to TRBJ1-2; TRBD1 matches 9 bases. In germline, CDR1 is SEHNR, CDR2 FQNEAQ (reference sequence). Trimming took 7 bases from V and 6 from J; bases not matched to a gene: 6. The CDR3 extends over 13 amino acids. The chain's CDR3 is CASTNRDRDGYTF. The CDR3 nucleotides are TGTGCCAGCACCAACCGGGACAGGGATGGCTACACCTTC.

V gene TRBV6-1 combines with J gene TRBJ2-7; D call uncertain. CDR1 MNHNS and CDR2 SASEGT come from the germline V gene. The CDR3 is made up of 14 amino acids. Trimming took 1 base from V and 2 from J, leaving 9 bases between them. The CDR3 loop reads CASSEGPRAYEQYF. CDR3 DNA: TGTGCCAGCAGTGAAGGGCCTCGTGCCTACGAGCAGTACTTC.

A word on this clone: This same CDR3 is encoded by further DNA sequences in the sample. This chain links TRBV3-1 (or the pseudogene TRBV3-2) with TRBJ1-5; no clear D gene. Germline CDR1 is LGHDT and CDR2 is YNNKEL (reference sequence). CDR3 length: 13 residues. Trimming pared 0 bases from V and 7 bases from J, leaving 7 bases between. The CDR3 nucleotides read TGTGCCAGCAGCCAAGATCTACGACAGCCCCAGCATTTT. It specifies CASSQDLRQPQHF.

V and J are TRBV30 and TRBJ1-5, with 9 bases fitting TRBD1. The V segment lost 4 bases and the J segment 2 bases; nucleotides outside the gene matches: 18. Germline V gene sequence: CDR1 GTSNPN, CDR2 SVGIG (reference sequence). This CDR3 has 19 residues. The CDR3 region has the DNA TGTGCCTGGACCCCAGGGACAGGGAGTCAAATGGGTGGCAATCAGCCCCAGCATTTT. Its translation is CAWTPGTGSQMGGNQPQHF. The complete variable domain, with remaining parts taken from reference TRBV30 and TRBJ1-5, reads SQTIHQWPATLVQPVGSPLSLECTVEGTSNPNLYWYRQAAGRGLQLLFYSVGIGQISSEVPQNLSASRPQDRQFILSSKKLLLSDSGFYLCAWTPGTGSQMGGNQPQHFGDGTRLSIL.

The chain carries TRBV5-6 and TRBJ1-4; D may be TRBD1 (6 bases). The germline CDR1 and CDR2 sequences are SGHDT and YYEEEE. Trimming took off 4 bases at V and 5 bases at J, with 15 bases between the two ends. The CDR3 covers 15 residues. For the CDR3, the DNA is TGTGCCAGCAGCCTGCCCTCAGGGACAAATGAAAAACTGTTTTTT. It encodes CASSLPSGTNEKLFF.

V and J are TRBV30 and TRBJ1-3; 8 positions agree with TRBD1. The length of the CDR3 is 16 residues. The trim removed 8 bases at V and 0 bases at J, leaving 12 bases unmatched. CDR1 and CDR2 from the germline V gene are GTSNPN and SVGIG (reference sequence). The CDR3 DNA reads TGTGCCGGGATATCGGGACAGGCCCTCTCTGGAAACACCATATATTTT. Amino acids: CAGISGQALSGNTIYF.

The J gene is TRBJ2-5, the V gene TRBV7-2, with TRBD2 matching over 7 bases. V was pared by 6 bases and J by 5 bases, with 6 bases of the junction left unmatched. Germline CDR1 reads SGHTA; CDR2 reads FQGNSA. CDR3 size: 13 residues. This chain's CDR3 is CASRPTSVETQYF. Here the CDR3 DNA reads TGTGCCAGCAGGCCCACTAGCGTGGAGACCCAGTACTTC.

This chain connects TRBV19 to TRBJ1-2; D uncertain. Germline V gives CDR1 LNHDA, CDR2 SQIVND (reference sequence). Trimming left V 5 bases short and J 0 bases short, with 10 bases between. The CDR3 sequence is 14 residues long. CDR3 sequence reads: CASSAAAPNYGYTF. The CDR3 DNA sequence: TGTGCCAGTAGTGCGGCAGCCCCTAACTATGGCTACACCTTC.

The CDR3 here is CASSQAGTGGYEQYF. The CDR3 DNA reads as TGCGCCAGCAGCCAAGCCGGGACAGGAGGCTACGAGCAGTACTTC. The rearrangement joins TRBV4-1 to TRBJ2-7; 8 bases are shared with TRBD1. The CDR3 covers 15 residues. V dropped 1 base and J dropped 3; count of bases not matched to a gene: 5. The germline V gene has CDR1 MGHRA and CDR2 YSYEKL.